The table lists the clone carrying this T cell receptor (beta chain) with a few counts. Its cognate antigen is unknown. CD4+ naive, central memory, regulatory and stem cell-like memory subsets were isolated by sorting on CD45RO/CCR7/CD25/CD127/CD95/CD27. These data originate in a study of beta chain features in type 1 diabetes. Study background: No patient-donor differences in age, gender, total cells or subset yield.

Study-level findings and limits: In comparison with healthy donors, patients had naive, central memory and Treg TCRB repertoires that appeared more similar. Within each of all four CD4+ subsets, Type 1 diabetes patients had TCRB CDR3s that were moderately but significantly shorter. Among type 1 diabetes patients, VDJ junctions had fewer insertions and more deletions.

What was sequenced were expressed TCRB transcripts, since all of the isolated RNA had been reverse transcribed. Sequenced by immunoSEQ multiplex PCR; TCRdb stores in-frame clones only, minus some. The repertoire includes over 650,000 clones, roughly 13% of them detected once, and around 0.04% sits in the top ten. Germline V gene data show CDR1 as GTSNPN and CDR2 as SVGIG (reference sequence). This CDR3 comprises 10 residues. Trimming removed 5 bases from V and 10 bases from J; junction bases left unmatched: 1. This clonotype was obtained from a man aged 18 to 30 with type 1 diabetes. J is TRBJ2-1 and V is TRBV30, with 8 bases lining up with TRBD2. Sequenced material: naive CD4+ T cells from blood. The chain's CDR3 is CAWLAGEQFF. The CDR3 DNA reads as TGTGCCTGGTTAGCGGGAGAGCAGTTCTTC.